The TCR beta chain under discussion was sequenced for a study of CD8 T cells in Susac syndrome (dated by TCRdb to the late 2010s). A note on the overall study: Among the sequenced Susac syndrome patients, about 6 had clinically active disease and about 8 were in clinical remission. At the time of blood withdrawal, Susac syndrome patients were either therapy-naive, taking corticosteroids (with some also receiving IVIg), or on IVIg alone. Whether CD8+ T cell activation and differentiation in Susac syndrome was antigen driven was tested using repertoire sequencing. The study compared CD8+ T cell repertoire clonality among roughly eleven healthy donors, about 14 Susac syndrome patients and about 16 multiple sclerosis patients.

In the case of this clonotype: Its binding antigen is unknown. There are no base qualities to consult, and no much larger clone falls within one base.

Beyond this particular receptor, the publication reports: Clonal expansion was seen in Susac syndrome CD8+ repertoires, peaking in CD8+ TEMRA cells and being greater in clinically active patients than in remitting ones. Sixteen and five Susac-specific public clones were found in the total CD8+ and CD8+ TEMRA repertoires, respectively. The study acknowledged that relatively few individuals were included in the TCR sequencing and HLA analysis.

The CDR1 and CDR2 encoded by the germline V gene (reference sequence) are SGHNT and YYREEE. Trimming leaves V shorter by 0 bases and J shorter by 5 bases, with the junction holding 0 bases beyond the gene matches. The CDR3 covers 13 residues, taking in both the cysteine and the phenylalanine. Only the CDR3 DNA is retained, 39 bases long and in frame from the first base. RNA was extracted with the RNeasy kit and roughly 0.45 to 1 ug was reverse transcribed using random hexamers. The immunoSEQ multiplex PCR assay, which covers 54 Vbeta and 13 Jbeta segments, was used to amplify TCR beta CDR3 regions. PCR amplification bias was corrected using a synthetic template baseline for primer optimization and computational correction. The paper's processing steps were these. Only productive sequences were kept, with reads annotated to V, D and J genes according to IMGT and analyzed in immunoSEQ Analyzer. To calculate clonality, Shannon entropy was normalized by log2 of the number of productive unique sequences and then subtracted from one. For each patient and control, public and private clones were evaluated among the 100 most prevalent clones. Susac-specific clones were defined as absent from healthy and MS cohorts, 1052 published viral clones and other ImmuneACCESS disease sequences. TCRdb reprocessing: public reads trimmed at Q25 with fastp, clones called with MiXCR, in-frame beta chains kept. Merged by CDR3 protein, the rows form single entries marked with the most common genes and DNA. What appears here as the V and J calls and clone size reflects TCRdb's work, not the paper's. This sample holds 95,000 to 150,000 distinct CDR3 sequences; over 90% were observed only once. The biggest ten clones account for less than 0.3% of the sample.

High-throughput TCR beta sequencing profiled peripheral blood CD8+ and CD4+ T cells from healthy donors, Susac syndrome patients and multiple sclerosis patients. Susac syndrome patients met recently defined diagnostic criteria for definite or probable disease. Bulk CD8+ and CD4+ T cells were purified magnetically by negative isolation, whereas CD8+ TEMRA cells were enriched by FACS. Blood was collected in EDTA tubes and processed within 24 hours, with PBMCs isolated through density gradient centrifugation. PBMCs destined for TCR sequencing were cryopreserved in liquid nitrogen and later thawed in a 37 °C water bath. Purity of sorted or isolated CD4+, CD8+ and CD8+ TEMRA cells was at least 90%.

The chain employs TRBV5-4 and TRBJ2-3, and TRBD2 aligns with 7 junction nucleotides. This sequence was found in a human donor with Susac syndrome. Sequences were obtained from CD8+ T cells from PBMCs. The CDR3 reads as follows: CASSLAGGDTQYF. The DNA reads TGTGCCAGCAGCTTGGCGGGGGGAGATACGCAGTATTTT.